This T cell receptor (beta chain) is from a study of blood T cell repertoires in COVID-19. Trimming shortened V by 0 bases and J by 10 bases, and 13 bases separated the two germline ends. The CDR3 is made up of 15 amino acids. Germline loops: CDR1 SNHLY, CDR2 FYNNEI. Measured with immunoSEQ multiplex PCR; TCRdb has only the in-frame clones, and not every one. The sample lists roughly 130,000 clones, about nine tenths occurring once. Sequencing used peripheral blood. The TCR was taken from a man between 40 and 49 years old with acute or convalescent COVID-19. The V call is TRBV2, the J call TRBJ1-6; D is perhaps TRBD1 (5 bases). The CDR3 reads CASSEALEGRSPLHF. CDR3 bases: TGTGCCAGCAGTGAAGCGCTGGAGGGGAGGTCACCCCTCCACTTT.